The 23 T cell receptor beta chains listed next were all sequenced from one sample in a study of beta chain features in type 1 diabetes. Since all of the isolated RNA was reverse transcribed, expressed TCRB transcripts were what got sequenced. Method: immunoSEQ multiplex PCR; TCRdb's copy keeps in-frame clones and lacks some. The sample holds 350,000 to 400,000 clones; around 15% are singletons and the top ten take about 0.018%. The specimen sequenced was naive CD4+ T cells from blood. The receptors derive from a woman aged 18-29 years in good health.

V is TRBV14 and J is TRBJ2-2; weak D call: TRBD1 (6 bases). Germline V CDR1 and CDR2: SGHDN, FVKESK. The germline V and J ends were trimmed by 4 bases and 3 bases, with 9 bases remaining between them. The CDR3 extends over 14 amino acids. In DNA form, the CDR3 reads TGTGCCAGCAGCCCCAGGGGAGACACCGGGGAGCTGTTTTTT. The encoded protein is CASSPRGDTGELFF.

There are a few counts of this clone. This chain joins TRBV28 and TRBJ1-1; TRBD1 aligns across 7 bases. The CDR3 contains 14 residues. V trimming: 5 bases; J trimming: 1 base; junction bases outside the gene matches: 4. Germline V gene lookup returns CDR1 MDHEN and CDR2 SYDVKM. The CDR3 protein is CASSMGQRNTEAFF. CDR3 DNA: TGTGCCAGCAGTATGGGACAGAGGAACACTGAAGCTTTCTTT. The full variable domain, rest sourced from reference TRBV28 and TRBJ1-1, is DVKVTQSSRYLVKRTGEKVFLECVQDMDHENMFWYRQDPGLGLRLIYFSYDVKMKEKGDIPEGYSVSREKKERFSLILESASTNQTSMYLCASSMGQRNTEAFFGQGTRLTVV.

This chain joins TRBV2 and TRBJ2-7; D unresolved. Germline-derived CDR1 and CDR2 are SNHLY and FYNNEI. This CDR3 has 11 amino acids. Trimming cost V 9 bases and J 8 bases, with 14 bases left between them. The CDR3 bases are TGTGCCAGTTCTCAGGTCGCCAAGCAGTACTTC. Protein: CASSQVAKQYF.

This clone was observed a few times. The chain has TRBV5-1 and TRBJ1-2, with 10 nucleotides matching TRBD1. In germline, CDR1 is SGHRS, CDR2 YFSETQ. Trimming took 0 bases from V and 6 from J; bases not matched to a gene: 2. The CDR3 is made up of 14 amino acids. CDR3: CASSLAGTGDGYTF. DNA for the CDR3: TGCGCCAGCAGCTTGGCCGGGACAGGGGATGGCTACACCTTC.

This sequence joins TRBV25-1 and TRBJ2-7, with D possibly TRBD1 on 6 matching bases. The CDR3 is 14 residues long. V was pared by 3 bases and J by 1 base, with 10 bases between. The germline V gene has CDR1 MGHDK and CDR2 SYGVNS. The CDR3 here is CASSDTRGSYEQYF. The CDR3 nucleotides read TGTGCCAGCAGTGACACCAGGGGATCCTACGAGCAGTACTTC.

There are a few counts of this clone. The gene calls are TRBV5-1 and TRBJ2-5; maybe TRBD2 (6 bases). The CDR3 length is 16 residues. Trimming took 0 bases from V and 3 from J, leaving 15 bases between them. Germline CDR1 SGHRS, CDR2 YFSETQ. The DNA for the CDR3 is TGCGCCAGCAGCTTGGGGCCGGGAGAAGGAGAAGAGACCCAGTACTTC. This translates into CASSLGPGEGEETQYF.

This clone showed up just a few times. The rearrangement uses TRBV7-9 and TRBJ2-3; D ambiguous. The V end was cut by 5 bases, the J end by 2 bases, with 8 bases between. This CDR3 region has 13 residues. In germline, CDR1 is SEHNR, CDR2 FQNEAQ (reference sequence). CDR3 amino acids: CASSVRLTDTQYF. The CDR3 bases are TGTGCCAGCAGCGTGCGCCTCACAGATACGCAGTATTTT.

The V and J genes are TRBV30 and TRBJ2-1, with D perhaps TRBD1 (5 bases). With 2 bases removed from V and 9 bases from J, the gap between germline ends came to 14 bases. The CDR3 has 13 residues. CDR1 and CDR2 (germline): GTSNPN, SVGIG (reference sequence). This CDR3 is CAWSIGDVGEQFF. CDR3 sequence (DNA): TGTGCCTGGAGTATAGGGGATGTGGGTGAGCAGTTCTTC.

CDR3 nucleotide sequence: TGTGCCACCAGCTCCATTAGGGGGTATAGCAATCAGCCCCAGCATTTT. Its translation: CATSSIRGYSNQPQHF. The V and J genes are TRBV15 and TRBJ1-5; possible D gene TRBD1, 6 bases. V lost 5 bases to trimming and J lost 0 bases, with 14 bases between them. CDR1 is LNHNV and CDR2 is YYDKDF in the germline V gene (reference sequence). The CDR3 length is 16 residues.

This clone was observed a handful of times. The chain is built from TRBV6-6 and TRBJ2-3, with D perhaps TRBD2 (6 bases). V was shortened by 8 bases and J by 1 base, with 7 bases between the two germline ends. From germline, CDR1 is MNHNY and CDR2 SVGAGI (reference sequence). The CDR3 is 12 amino acids. CDR3 in amino acids: CASSGGTDTQYF. The CDR3 bases are TGTGCCAGCTCGGGGGGCACAGATACGCAGTATTTT.

This clone showed up just a few times. Here the CDR3 reads CASTLGDYPYEQYF. For the CDR3, the DNA is TGTGCCAGCACCCTCGGGGACTACCCCTACGAGCAGTACTTC. The J gene is TRBJ2-7, the V gene TRBV28, with 7 bases that match TRBD2. There are 14 residues in the CDR3. The V segment lost 7 bases and the J segment 2 bases; nucleotides outside the gene matches: 8. Germline CDR1 reads MDHEN; CDR2 reads SYDVKM.

DNA of the CDR3: TGCGCCAGCAGCTTATCGGGAGGGCCGGAAAATGAGCAGTTCTTC. The encoded protein is CASSLSGGPENEQFF. The V call is TRBV5-1, the J call TRBJ2-1, with TRBD2 identical over 8 bases. Germline-derived CDR1 and CDR2 are SGHRS and YFSETQ. This CDR3 region has 15 residues. The trim removed 2 bases at V and 7 bases at J, leaving 8 bases unmatched.

In DNA, the CDR3 is TGTGCCAGCTCTAGTTCTGGTGCCACAGATACGCAGTATTTT. This translates into CASSSSGATDTQYF. The chain recombines TRBV28 with TRBJ2-3; D gene uncertain. There are 14 residues in the CDR3. V shed 8 bases and J shed 2 bases, with 14 bases lying between them. The germline V gene has CDR1 MDHEN and CDR2 SYDVKM.

This chain connects TRBV18 to TRBJ2-7; tentative D call: TRBD1 (6 bases). Germline lookup yields CDR1 KGHSH and CDR2 LQKENI. This CDR3 region has 17 residues. The V end lost 2 bases, the J end lost 0 bases, and 17 bases lay between the germline ends. CDR3 loop: CASSPDYTGSSSYEQYF. DNA for the CDR3: TGTGCCAGCTCACCAGATTATACAGGGTCAAGCTCCTACGAGCAGTACTTC.

This clone was detected only a few times. The chain couples TRBV29-1 to TRBJ2-1; TRBD1 matches 8 bases. The germline V gene encodes CDR1 SQVTM and CDR2 ANQGSEA. Trimming at V came to 3 bases and at J to 9 bases, leaving 16 bases not matched to a gene. The CDR3 length is 16 residues. CDR3: CSVDADRVVGFGEQFF. CDR3 in DNA: TGCAGCGTTGATGCGGACAGGGTTGTGGGTTTCGGTGAGCAGTTCTTC.

This clone was seen more than once but under ten times. The V gene is TRBV25-1, the J gene TRBJ2-2; TRBD1 agrees at 7 bases. Germline CDR1 reads MGHDK; CDR2 reads SYGVNS. CDR3 length: 16 amino acids. Trimming took 3 bases from V and 6 from J; bases not matched to a gene: 10. CDR3 amino acids: CASSDFSTGKAGELFF. The CDR3 nucleotides read TGTGCCAGCAGTGACTTTTCGACAGGGAAGGCCGGGGAGCTGTTTTTT.

This clone has only a few counts. The genes are TRBV7-9 and TRBJ2-3; D ambiguous. CDR1 SEHNR and CDR2 FQNEAQ come from the germline V gene (reference sequence). The V end was cut by 8 bases, the J end by 6 bases, with 9 bases between. This CDR3 spans 11 amino acids. CDR3 region: CASLPRDTQYF. CDR3 in DNA: TGTGCCAGCCTTCCGCGGGATACGCAGTATTTT.

V usage is TRBV2 and J usage is TRBJ2-7; 8 bases agree with TRBD1. The V segment lost 6 bases and the J segment 2 bases; nucleotides outside the gene matches: 6. CDR1 is SNHLY and CDR2 is FYNNEI in the germline V gene. CDR3 length: 14 amino acids. CDR3 residues: CASRERTGPYEQYF. As DNA, the CDR3 is TGTGCCAGCAGAGAACGGACAGGGCCCTACGAGCAGTACTTC.

This chain links TRBV29-1 with TRBJ1-2, with 8 bases lining up with TRBD1. The CDR3 runs 15 residues. With 4 bases clipped from V and 5 bases from J, the junction kept 12 bases outside the gene matches. In germline, CDR1 is SQVTM, CDR2 ANQGSEA. The CDR3 sequence is CSVVTQGAFGYGYTF. Written as DNA, the CDR3 is TGCAGCGTTGTAACGCAGGGGGCTTTTGGTTATGGCTACACCTTC.

The J gene is TRBJ2-1, the V gene TRBV7-2; 10 bases align to TRBD2. CDR1 SGHTA and CDR2 FQGNSA come from the germline V gene. The CDR3 length is 15 residues. V lost 5 bases, J lost 9 bases, and 10 bases stayed unmatched. CDR3 nucleotides: TGTGCCAGCAGCCCACTGGCGAGCGGGAGGGTTGAGCAGTTCTTC. This encodes CASSPLASGRVEQFF.

The genes are TRBV7-2 and TRBJ1-2, with D unresolved. The CDR3 is 15 amino acids. The ends were cut back, 1 base at V and 0 bases at J, with 9 bases in the middle. The germline V gene has CDR1 SGHTA and CDR2 FQGNSA. The CDR3 region has the DNA TGTGCCAGCAGCTTAGTTACAACCGCTAACTATGGCTACACCTTC. It specifies CASSLVTTANYGYTF.

This clone was observed a handful of times. The chain recombines TRBV5-1 with TRBJ1-2, with D maybe TRBD1 (6 bases). CDR1 is SGHRS, CDR2 YFSETQ, per germline. The CDR3 is 15 residues long. The V end was cut by 3 bases, the J end by 6 bases, with 18 bases between. CDR3 DNA sequence: TGCGCCAGCAGCTCTACCTCGCACAGGGACCATGGCTACACCTTC. It is translated as CASSSTSHRDHGYTF.

The chain combines TRBV9 with TRBJ1-5; TRBD1 matches at 7 bases. From germline, CDR1 is SGDLS and CDR2 YYNGEE. Trimming removed 0 bases from V and 2 bases from J; junction bases left unmatched: 5. The CDR3 has 16 residues. The CDR3 reads CASSVDEGAGNQPQHF. CDR3 nucleotide sequence: TGTGCCAGCAGCGTAGACGAGGGGGCTGGCAATCAGCCCCAGCATTTT.